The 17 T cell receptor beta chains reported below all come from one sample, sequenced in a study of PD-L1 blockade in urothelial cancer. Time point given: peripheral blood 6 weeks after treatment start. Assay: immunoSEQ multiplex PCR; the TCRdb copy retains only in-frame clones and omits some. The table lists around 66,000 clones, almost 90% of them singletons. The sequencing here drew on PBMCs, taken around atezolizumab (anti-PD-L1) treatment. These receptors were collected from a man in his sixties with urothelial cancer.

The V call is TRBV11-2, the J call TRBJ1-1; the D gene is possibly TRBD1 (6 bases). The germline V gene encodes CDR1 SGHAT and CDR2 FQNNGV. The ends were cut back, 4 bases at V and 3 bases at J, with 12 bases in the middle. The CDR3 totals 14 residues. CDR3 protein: CASSWDTDHTEAFF. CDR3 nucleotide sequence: TGTGCCAGCAGCTGGGACACGGACCACACTGAAGCTTTCTTT.

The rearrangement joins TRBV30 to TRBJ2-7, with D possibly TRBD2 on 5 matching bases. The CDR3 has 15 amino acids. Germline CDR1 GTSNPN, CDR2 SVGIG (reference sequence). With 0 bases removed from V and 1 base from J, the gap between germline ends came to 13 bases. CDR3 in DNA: TGTGCCTGGAGTGTACGGGGAGCTGGGTCCTACGAGCAGTACTTC. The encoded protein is CAWSVRGAGSYEQYF.

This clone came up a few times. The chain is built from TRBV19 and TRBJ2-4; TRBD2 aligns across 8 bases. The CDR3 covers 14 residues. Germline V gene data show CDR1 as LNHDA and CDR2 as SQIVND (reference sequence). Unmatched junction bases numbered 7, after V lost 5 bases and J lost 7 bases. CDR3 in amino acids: CASSAGGSGNIQYF. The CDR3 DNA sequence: TGTGCCAGTAGTGCGGGGGGTTCTGGGAACATTCAGTACTTC.

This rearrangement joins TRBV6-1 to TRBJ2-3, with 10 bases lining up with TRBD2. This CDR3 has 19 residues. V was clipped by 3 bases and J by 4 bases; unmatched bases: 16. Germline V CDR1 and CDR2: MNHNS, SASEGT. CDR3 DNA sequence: TGTGCCAGCAGTGATTGGGGGGGGCTAGCGGGAGCTAATGCAGATACGCAGTATTTT. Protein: CASSDWGGLAGANADTQYF.

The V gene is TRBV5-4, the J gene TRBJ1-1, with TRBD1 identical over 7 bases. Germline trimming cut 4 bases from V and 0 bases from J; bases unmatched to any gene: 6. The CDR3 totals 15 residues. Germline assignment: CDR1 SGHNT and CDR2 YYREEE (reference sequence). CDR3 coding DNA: TGTGCCAGCAGCCCGCAACAGGGGATGAACACTGAAGCTTTCTTT. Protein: CASSPQQGMNTEAFF.

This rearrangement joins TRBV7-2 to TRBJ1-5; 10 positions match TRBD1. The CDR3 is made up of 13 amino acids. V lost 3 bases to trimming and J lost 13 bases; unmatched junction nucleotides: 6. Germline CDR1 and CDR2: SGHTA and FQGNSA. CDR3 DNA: TGTGCCAGCAGCTTCGCCGGGACAGGGGTTCAGCATTTT. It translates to CASSFAGTGVQHF.

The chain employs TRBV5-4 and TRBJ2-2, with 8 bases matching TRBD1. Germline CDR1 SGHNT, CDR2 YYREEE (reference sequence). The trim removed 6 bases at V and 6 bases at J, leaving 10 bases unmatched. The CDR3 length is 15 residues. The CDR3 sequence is CASTMGQAFSGELFF. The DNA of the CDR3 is TGTGCCAGCACCATGGGACAGGCGTTTTCCGGGGAGCTGTTTTTT.

CDR3 DNA sequence: TGTGCCAGCAGTGAAGCCAGGGTTTACGAGCAGTACTTC. Residues: CASSEARVYEQYF. The V call is TRBV6-1, the J call TRBJ2-7, with D possibly matching TRBD1 (5 bases). This CDR3 is 13 amino acids long. V lost 0 bases, J lost 4 bases, and 7 bases lay in between. From germline, CDR1 is MNHNS and CDR2 SASEGT.

This chain's CDR3 is CATRGGAGNTIYF. For the CDR3, the DNA is TGTGCCACCAGAGGGGGAGCTGGAAACACCATATATTTT. The genes are TRBV10-3 and TRBJ1-3; D is possibly TRBD1 (6 bases). Per germline, CDR1 ENHRY and CDR2 SYGVKD. V lost 10 bases, J lost 2 bases, and 12 bases lay in between. The CDR3 runs 13 residues.

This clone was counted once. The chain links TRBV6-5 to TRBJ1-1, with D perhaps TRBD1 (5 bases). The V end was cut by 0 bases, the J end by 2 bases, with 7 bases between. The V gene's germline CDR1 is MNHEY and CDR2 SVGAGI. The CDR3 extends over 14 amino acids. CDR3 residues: CASSYSQGNTEAFF. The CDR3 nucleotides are TGTGCCAGCAGTTACTCGCAGGGAAACACTGAAGCTTTCTTT.

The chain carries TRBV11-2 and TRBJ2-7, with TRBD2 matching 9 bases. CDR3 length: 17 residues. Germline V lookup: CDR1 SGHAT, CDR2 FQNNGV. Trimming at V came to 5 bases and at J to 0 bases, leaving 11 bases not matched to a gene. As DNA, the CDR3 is TGTGCCAGCAGCCCTACCGCCGGGACTAGCAACTCCTACGAGCAGTACTTC. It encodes CASSPTAGTSNSYEQYF.

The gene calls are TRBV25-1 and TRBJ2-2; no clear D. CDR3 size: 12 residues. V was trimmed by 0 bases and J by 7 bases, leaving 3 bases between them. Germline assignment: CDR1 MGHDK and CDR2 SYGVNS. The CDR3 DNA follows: TGTGCCAGCAGTGAATACCACGGGGAGCTGTTTTTT. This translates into CASSEYHGELFF.

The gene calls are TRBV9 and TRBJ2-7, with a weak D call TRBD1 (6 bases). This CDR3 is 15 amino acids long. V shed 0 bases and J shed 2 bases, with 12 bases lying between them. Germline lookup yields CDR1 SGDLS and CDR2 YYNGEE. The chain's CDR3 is CASSVADSTTYEQYF. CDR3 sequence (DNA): TGTGCCAGCAGCGTAGCGGACAGTACTACCTACGAGCAGTACTTC.

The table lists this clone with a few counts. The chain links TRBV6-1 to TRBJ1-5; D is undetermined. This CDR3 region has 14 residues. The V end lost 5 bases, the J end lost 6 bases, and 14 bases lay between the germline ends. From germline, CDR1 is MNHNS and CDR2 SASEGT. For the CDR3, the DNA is TGTGCCAGCAGTCCCGCCCTAGAGGGTCAGCCCCAGCATTTT. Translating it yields CASSPALEGQPQHF.

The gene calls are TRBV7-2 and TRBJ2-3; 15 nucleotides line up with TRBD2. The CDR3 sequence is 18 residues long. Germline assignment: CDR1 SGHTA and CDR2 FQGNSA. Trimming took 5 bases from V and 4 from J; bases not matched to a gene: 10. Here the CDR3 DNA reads TGTGCCAGCAGCCCTTGGACTAGCGGGAGGGCCCTCGCAGATACGCAGTATTTT. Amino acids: CASSPWTSGRALADTQYF. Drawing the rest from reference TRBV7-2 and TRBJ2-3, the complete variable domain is GAGVSQSPSNKVTEKGKDVELRCDPISGHTALYWYRQSLGQGLEFLIYFQGNSAPDKSGLPSDRFSAERTGGSVSTLTIQRTQQEDSAVYLCASSPWTSGRALADTQYFGPGTRLTVL.

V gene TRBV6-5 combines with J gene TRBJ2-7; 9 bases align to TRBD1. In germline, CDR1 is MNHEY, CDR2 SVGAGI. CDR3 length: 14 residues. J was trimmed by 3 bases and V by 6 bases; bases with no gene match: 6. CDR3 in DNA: TGTGCCAGCAGGAAGACAGGGGGAGTCTACGAGCAGTACTTC. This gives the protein CASRKTGGVYEQYF.

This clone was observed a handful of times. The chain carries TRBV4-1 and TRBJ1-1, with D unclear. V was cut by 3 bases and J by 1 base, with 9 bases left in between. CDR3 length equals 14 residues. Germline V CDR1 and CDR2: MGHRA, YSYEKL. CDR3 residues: CASSHGQANTEAFF. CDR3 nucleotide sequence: TGCGCCAGCAGCCACGGCCAGGCGAACACTGAAGCTTTCTTT.